This T cell receptor beta chain was found in a study of type 1 and type 2 diabetes patients. This CDR3 has 19 amino acids. Trimming cost V 6 bases and J 5 bases, with 31 bases left between them. In regard to this clonotype: The antigen is unknown.

Genomic DNA was the PCR template. Amplification of the beta chain CDR3 used 30 forward and 13 reverse multiplex primers. MiXCR was run by TCRdb on the multiplex PCR reads, yielding one entry per CDR3 protein. The data hold about 290,000 distinct CDR3 sequences, with more than 40% observed a single time. Study observations and caveats: Age and gender were not matched between study groups.

The chain carries TRBV12-3 or TRBV12-4 and TRBJ1-2; D remains ambiguous. The clonotype originates from a man between 18 and 35 years old with type 2 diabetes. The sample taken for sequencing was peripheral blood mononuclear cells (PBMCs). The chain's CDR3 is CASRASAFAWGTFVYGYTF. CDR3 DNA sequence: TGTGCCAGCAGGGCGAGCGCCTTCGCATGGGGAACGTTTGTGTATGGCTACACCTTC.